There are many counts of the clone carrying this T cell receptor beta chain. Its target is not known. This entry belongs to a study of post-analysis software for immune sequencing data. Broader study findings: Elevated frequency relative to controls characterized four or five TRBV segments in patients, TRBV5-6, TRBV5-1 and TRBV20-1 among them.

V was cut by 3 bases and J by 9 bases, with 24 bases left in between. Germline V CDR1 and CDR2: SEHNR, FQNEAQ (reference sequence). There are 17 residues in the CDR3. TCR beta cDNA libraries included unique molecular identifiers. TCRdb re-analysed the PCR reads in MiXCR, keeping a single row per CDR3 protein. The table lists roughly 200,000 distinct CDR3 sequences, around 29% of them singletons. The chain couples TRBV7-9 to TRBJ2-1; tentative D call: TRBD1 (6 bases). The clonotype originates from a girl under 18 with multiple sclerosis. Material: blood. DNA of the CDR3: TGTGCCAGCAGCTTCGTCCTCCCGGACAGCGACGAGAGTGAGCAGTTCTTC. Its protein product is CASSFVLPDSDESEQFF. The full variable domain, rest sourced from reference TRBV7-9 and TRBJ2-1, is DTGVSQNPRHKITKRGQNVTFRCDPISEHNRLYWYRQTLGQGPEFLTYFQNEAQLEKSRLLSDRFSAERPKGSFSTLEIQRTEQGDSAMYLCASSFVLPDSDESEQFFGPGTRLTVL.